The sequence of this T cell receptor (beta chain) was determined in a study of blood T cell repertoires in COVID-19. Across the study: PBMCs, B-cell-depleted T cells, or T cells provided the cDNA or gDNA that made up the material.

Clinical history as reported by participants underpinned cohort assignment. Sequenced by immunoSEQ multiplex PCR; TCRdb stores in-frame clones only, minus some. The table has over 200,000 clones, approximately 84% seen once. The V gene's germline CDR1 is MNHEY and CDR2 SVGEGT. This CDR3 is built from 14 residues. V lost 5 bases and J lost 0, with 10 bases in between. V and J are TRBV6-2 or TRBV6-3 and TRBJ1-1, with D possibly TRBD1 on 6 matching bases. The sample taken for sequencing was PBMCs or T cells enriched from blood (not recorded which). The sequence was collected from a man aged 40-55 years who had recovered from COVID-19. Here the CDR3 DNA reads TGTGCCAGCAGTCAAGGACAGCTGAACACTGAAGCTTTCTTT. It specifies CASSQGQLNTEAFF.